The entry below gives a single T cell receptor beta chain sequence along with its context. CDR3 length: 16 amino acids. The V segment lost 0 bases and the J segment 0 bases; nucleotides outside the gene matches: 6. Per germline, CDR1 SGHNT and CDR2 YYREEE (reference sequence). TCRdb's table, derived via immunoSEQ multiplex PCR, lists solely in-frame clones and lacks some. The table shows tens of thousands of clones, with approximately 98% occurring only once. This specimen comes from a study of technical replicates of blood from a handful of donors. The clonotype was recovered from a human donor in good health. The sequenced material came from T cells isolated from PBMCs. The chain carries TRBV5-4 and TRBJ2-7, with 7 bases that match TRBD2. The CDR3 region is CASSLGEGRASYEQYF. CDR3 bases: TGTGCCAGCAGCTTGGGCGAGGGGAGGGCCTCCTACGAGCAGTACTTC.